The 28 T cell receptor beta chains in this list originate from one sample, sequenced in a study of T cells expressing NK-cell markers. Reanalyzing the 5' RACE reads, TCRdb keeps one entry per CDR3 protein, without DNA. This sample contains over 350,000 distinct CDR3 sequences. The sequenced sample was blood T cells: a sorted CD56 or NKG2C T cell subset, CD4+ or CD8+ T cells, or bulk PBMC T cells (not recorded which). These receptors all come from a woman in her forties or fifties in good health.

The chain has TRBV9 and TRBJ1-4; with no DNA, the TCRdb D assignment of TRBD1 cannot be verified. This CDR3 has 17 amino acids. The germline V gene has CDR1 SGDLS and CDR2 YYNGEE. The CDR3 sequence is CASSENSGQGFNEKLFF.

The chain's CDR3 is CASSLTSGLAATYNEQFF. This chain connects TRBV7-9 to TRBJ2-1; the TRBD2 assignment by TCRdb is unverifiable without DNA. The CDR3 contains 18 residues. From germline, CDR1 is SEHNR and CDR2 FQNEAQ (reference sequence).

The V gene is TRBV5-4, the J gene TRBJ2-7; TCRdb returns TRBD1, unconfirmable since there is no DNA. Germline V CDR1 and CDR2: SGHNT, YYREEE (reference sequence). This CDR3 is built from 15 residues. CDR3: CASSSGQGNSYEQYF.

The genes are TRBV14 and TRBJ1-1; absent DNA, TCRdb's TRBD1 call cannot be checked. This CDR3 contains 17 residues. Looked up from germline, CDR1 is SGHDN and CDR2 is FVKESK. The chain's CDR3 is CASSQARGRGIGTEAFF.

The rearrangement links TRBV4-1 to TRBJ1-5; TCRdb designates TRBD1, a call that cannot be tested without DNA. CDR3 length equals 16 residues. CDR1 is MGHRA, CDR2 YSYEKL, per germline. CDR3 region: CASSLGHGGQDQPQHF.

This chain joins TRBV20-1 and TRBJ2-5; TCRdb gives TRBD1 as the D gene, but with no DNA this cannot be confirmed. CDR1 is DFQATT and CDR2 is SNEGSKA in the germline V gene (reference sequence). The CDR3 runs 16 residues. CDR3 in amino acids: CSARDGRRSTQETQYF.

The CDR3 region is CASSDSETGEQYF. The V and J genes are TRBV6-4 and TRBJ2-7. This CDR3 contains 13 residues. The germline CDR1 and CDR2 sequences are MRHNA and SNTAGT.

The genes are TRBV29-1 and TRBJ2-6; TCRdb reports TRBD1, a call that lacks DNA to check it against. CDR1 and CDR2 (germline): SQVTM, ANQGSEA. The CDR3 is 16 residues long. Here the CDR3 reads CSVSAQGPSGANVLTF.

This chain links TRBV6-2 or TRBV6-3 with TRBJ2-7; TCRdb's D gene call, TRBD2, goes unchecked for lack of DNA. The CDR3 runs to 18 residues. Germline assignment: CDR1 MNHEY and CDR2 SVGEGT. CDR3 in amino acids: CASSYALAGLFPHYEQYF.

The chain carries TRBV12-3 or TRBV12-4 and TRBJ2-1; TCRdb's D gene call, TRBD1, goes unchecked for lack of DNA. The CDR3 contains 14 residues. The CDR3 spells CASSALGWDGEQFF.

The chain carries TRBV20-1 and TRBJ1-2. The V gene's germline CDR1 is DFQATT and CDR2 SNEGSKA (reference sequence). The length of the CDR3 is 12 residues. CDR3 protein: CSARDRGRGYTF.

The chain uses TRBV12-3 or TRBV12-4 and TRBJ2-3; TCRdb returns TRBD2, unconfirmable since there is no DNA. The CDR3 runs to 16 residues. The CDR3 region is CASRKTSGGRTDTQYF.

The V gene is TRBV12-3 or TRBV12-4, the J gene TRBJ1-1; lacking DNA, the TRBD1 call made by TCRdb goes unchecked. This CDR3 has 16 amino acids. The CDR3 is CASSYYRGAFGPEAFF.

J is TRBJ1-2 and V is TRBV7-9. The CDR3 covers 15 residues. Germline loops: CDR1 SEHNR, CDR2 FQNEAQ (reference sequence). CDR3 amino acids: CASSLNTVPNYGYTF.

V gene TRBV20-1 combines with J gene TRBJ1-5; with no DNA, the TCRdb D assignment of TRBD1 cannot be verified. This CDR3 spans 17 amino acids. CDR1 and CDR2 (germline): DFQATT, SNEGSKA (reference sequence). CDR3 sequence: CSALPPQGVMLDQPQHF.

The chain employs TRBV12-3 or TRBV12-4 and TRBJ2-7; the TCRdb D gene call, TRBD1, has no DNA to confirm it. This CDR3 region has 14 residues. CDR3 residues: CASSKDRIWDEQYF.

This chain joins TRBV12-3 or TRBV12-4 and TRBJ2-4; the D gene TCRdb calls, TRBD2, cannot be checked with no DNA. The CDR3 has 16 residues. The CDR3 reads CASSPSGLIAKNIQYF.

The V call is TRBV18, the J call TRBJ2-2; TCRdb lists TRBD1, though no DNA is available to test this call. Germline-derived CDR1 and CDR2 are KGHSH and LQKENI. The CDR3 length is 13 residues. The CDR3 is CASRGQYTGELFF.

This rearrangement joins TRBV10-2 to TRBJ2-1; TCRdb names TRBD2, which stays unverified in the absence of DNA. CDR1 is WSHSY, CDR2 SAAADI, per germline. The CDR3 totals 17 residues. CDR3 loop: CASSESGLAGVGNEQFF.

V is TRBV2 and J is TRBJ2-1. The CDR3 sequence is 12 residues long. The germline gives CDR1 SNHLY, CDR2 FYNNEI. The CDR3 reads CASRGYYNEQFF.

The J gene is TRBJ1-2, the V gene TRBV10-3; TCRdb names TRBD1, which stays unverified in the absence of DNA. Germline CDR1 reads ENHRY; CDR2 reads SYGVKD. This CDR3 is 13 amino acids long. CDR3: CAISGPGTNGYTF.

V is TRBV20-1 and J is TRBJ2-7. The CDR3 covers 11 residues. The V gene's germline CDR1 is DFQATT and CDR2 SNEGSKA (reference sequence). This chain's CDR3 is CSARDPREQYF.

The chain couples TRBV5-1 to TRBJ2-1; the D call from TCRdb, TRBD2, cannot be confirmed without DNA. Germline V gene data show CDR1 as SGHRS and CDR2 as YFSETQ. The CDR3 has 16 amino acids. The CDR3 reads CASSAVAGGLYNEQFF. The full variable domain, completed using reference TRBV5-1 and TRBJ2-1, is KAGVTQTPRYLIKTRGQQVTLSCSPISGHRSVSWYQQTPGQGLQFLFEYFSETQRNKGNFPGRFSGRQFSNSRSEMNVSTLELGDSALYLCASSAVAGGLYNEQFFGPGTRLTVL.

The gene calls are TRBV29-1 and TRBJ2-5. The CDR3 sequence is 11 residues long. CDR1 is SQVTM, CDR2 ANQGSEA, per germline. CDR3 loop: CSVVVEETQYF.

The V gene is TRBV20-1, the J gene TRBJ2-1; TCRdb names TRBD2, which stays unverified in the absence of DNA. Germline V CDR1 and CDR2: DFQATT, SNEGSKA (reference sequence). CDR3 length: 15 amino acids. CDR3 sequence: CSGGGSSGRLSEQFF.

The CDR3 spells CASSLLQGGGDEQFF. This chain connects TRBV12-3 or TRBV12-4 to TRBJ2-1; checking the TCRdb D call of TRBD2 is not possible without DNA. The CDR3 covers 15 residues.

The CDR3 protein is CSASGGSWATDTQYF. The rearrangement uses TRBV20-1 and TRBJ2-3; TCRdb names TRBD2, which stays unverified in the absence of DNA. Germline-derived CDR1 and CDR2 are DFQATT and SNEGSKA (reference sequence). This CDR3 is 15 amino acids long.

CDR3 amino acids: CASSPDGSNQPQHF. This chain connects TRBV5-6 to TRBJ1-5. CDR1 is SGHDT, CDR2 YYEEEE, per germline. The CDR3 length is 14 residues.